One T cell receptor (beta chain) is described in this entry. This specimen comes from a study of OX40 agonist ivuxolimab in advanced cancers. About the research overall: Patients were treated with ivuxolimab, an agonistic anti-OX40 (CD134) antibody. Ivuxolimab, which patients received intravenously every 2 weeks, was dosed at 0.01 to 10 mg/kg.

The method was immunoSEQ multiplex PCR; TCRdb's version includes in-frame clones alone and lacks a portion of them. The sample includes 100,000 or so clones, under 95% of them seen just once. People who had autoimmune disease history or systemic immunosuppression were excluded. Germline V gives CDR1 MGHRA, CDR2 YSYEKL. V dropped 2 bases and J dropped 5; count of bases not matched to a gene: 6. The CDR3 is 14 amino acids. This material consisted of CD4+ or CD8+ T cells sorted from blood, taken in a trial of the OX40 agonist ivuxolimab. This sequence joins TRBV4-1 and TRBJ2-7; TRBD2 matches at 7 bases. The clonotype comes from an adult with an advanced solid tumor such as melanoma, head and neck, liver or kidney cancer. CDR3 DNA: TGCGCCAGCAGCCAACTCCCAGGGACTAACGAGCAGTACTTC. It specifies CASSQLPGTNEQYF.